The subject of this entry is one T cell receptor beta chain. The sample contains more than one DNA sequence encoding this CDR3. This table comes from immunoSEQ multiplex PCR, and its TCRdb copy is limited to in-frame clones, with some not included. The sample has about 60,000 clones, 90% to 95% seen once. This record belongs to a study of T cell changes during pregnancy in multiple sclerosis. Germline V gene lookup returns CDR1 MNHEY and CDR2 SVGAGI. V was clipped by 4 bases and J by 2 bases; unmatched bases: 3. CDR3 length: 15 amino acids. The chain has TRBV6-5 and TRBJ2-3, with TRBD2 matching 10 bases. This clonotype originated in a female donor with multiple sclerosis, enrolled in a pregnancy study. The sequenced sample was peripheral blood, obtained in the first trimester of pregnancy. CDR3 bases: TGTGCCAGCAGTTCTACTAGCGGGGACACAGATACGCAGTATTTT. Translation: CASSSTSGDTDTQYF.